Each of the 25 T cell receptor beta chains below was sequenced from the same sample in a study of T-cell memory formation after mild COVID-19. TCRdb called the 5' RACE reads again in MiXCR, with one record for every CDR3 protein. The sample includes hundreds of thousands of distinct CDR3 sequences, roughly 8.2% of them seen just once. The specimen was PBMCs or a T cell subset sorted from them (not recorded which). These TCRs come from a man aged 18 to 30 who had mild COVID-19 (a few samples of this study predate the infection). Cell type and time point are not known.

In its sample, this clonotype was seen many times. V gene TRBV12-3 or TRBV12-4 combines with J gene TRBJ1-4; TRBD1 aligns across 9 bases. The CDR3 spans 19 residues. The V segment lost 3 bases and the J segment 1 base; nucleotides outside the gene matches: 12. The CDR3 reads CASSFGGQGFFGTNEKLFF. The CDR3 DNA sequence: TGTGCCAGCAGTTTTGGTGGACAGGGGTTTTTTGGAACTAATGAAAAACTGTTTTTT.

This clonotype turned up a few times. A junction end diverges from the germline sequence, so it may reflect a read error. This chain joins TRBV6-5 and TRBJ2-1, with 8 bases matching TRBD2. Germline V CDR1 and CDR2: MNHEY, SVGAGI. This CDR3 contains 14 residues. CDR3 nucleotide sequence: TGTGCCAGCCGGACTAGCCTCTCCCACAATGAGCAGTTCTTC. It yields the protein CASRTSLSHNEQFF.

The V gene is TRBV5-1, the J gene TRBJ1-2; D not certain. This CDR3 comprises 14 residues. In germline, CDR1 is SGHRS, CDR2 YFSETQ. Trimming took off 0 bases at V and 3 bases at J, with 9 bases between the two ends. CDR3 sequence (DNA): TGCGCCAGCAGCTTGGACGGGATCGACTATGGCTACACCTTC. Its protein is CASSLDGIDYGYTF.

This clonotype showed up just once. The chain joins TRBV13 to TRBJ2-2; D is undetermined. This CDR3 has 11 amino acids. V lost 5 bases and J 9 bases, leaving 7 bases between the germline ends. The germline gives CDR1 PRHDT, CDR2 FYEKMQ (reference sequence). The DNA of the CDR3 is TGTGCCAGCAGCACGGACCGGGAGCTGTTTTTT. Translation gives CASSTDRELFF.

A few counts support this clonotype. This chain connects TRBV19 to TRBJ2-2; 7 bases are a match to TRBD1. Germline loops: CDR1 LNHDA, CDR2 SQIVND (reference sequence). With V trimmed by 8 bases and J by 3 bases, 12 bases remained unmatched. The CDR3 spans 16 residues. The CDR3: CASEGGRAVYTGELFF. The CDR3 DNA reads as TGTGCCAGTGAAGGGGGCCGCGCCGTCTACACCGGGGAGCTGTTTTTT.

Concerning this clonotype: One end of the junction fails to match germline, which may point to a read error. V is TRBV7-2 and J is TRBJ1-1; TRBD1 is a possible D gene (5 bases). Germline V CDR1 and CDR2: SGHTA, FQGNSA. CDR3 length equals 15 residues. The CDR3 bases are TGTGCCAGCAGCTTCCTCGGGGGGTCGGACACTGGAGCTTTCTTT. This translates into CASSFLGGSDTGAFF. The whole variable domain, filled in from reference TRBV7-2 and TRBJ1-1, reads GAGVSQSPSNKVTEKGKDVELRCDPISGHTALYWYRQSLGQGLEFLIYFQGNSAPDKSGLPSDRFSAERTGGSVSTLTIQRTQQEDSAVYLCASSFLGGSDTGAFFGQGTRLTVV.

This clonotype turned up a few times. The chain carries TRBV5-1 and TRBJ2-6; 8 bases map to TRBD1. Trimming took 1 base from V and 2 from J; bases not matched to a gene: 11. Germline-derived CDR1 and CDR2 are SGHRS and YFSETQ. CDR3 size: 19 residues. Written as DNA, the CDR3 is TGCGCCAGCAGCTTGATTCCCCTGGACAGGGTCGCTGGGGCCAACGTCCTGACTTTC. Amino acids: CASSLIPLDRVAGANVLTF.

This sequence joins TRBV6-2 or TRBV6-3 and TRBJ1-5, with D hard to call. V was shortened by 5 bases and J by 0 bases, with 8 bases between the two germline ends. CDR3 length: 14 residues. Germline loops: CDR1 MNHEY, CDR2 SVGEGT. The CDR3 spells CASSSTYSNQPQHF. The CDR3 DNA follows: TGTGCCAGCAGTAGCACTTATAGCAATCAGCCCCAGCATTTT.

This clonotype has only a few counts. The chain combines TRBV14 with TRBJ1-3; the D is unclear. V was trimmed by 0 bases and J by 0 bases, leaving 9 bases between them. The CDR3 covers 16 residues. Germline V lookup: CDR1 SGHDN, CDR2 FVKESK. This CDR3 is CASSQDSPFSGNTIYF. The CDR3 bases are TGTGCCAGCAGCCAAGACAGCCCATTCTCTGGAAACACCATATATTTT.

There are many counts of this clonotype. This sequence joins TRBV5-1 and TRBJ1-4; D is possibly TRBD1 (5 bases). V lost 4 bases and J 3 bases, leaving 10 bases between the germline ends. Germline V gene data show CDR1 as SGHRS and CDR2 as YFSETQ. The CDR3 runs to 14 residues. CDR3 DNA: TGCGCCAGCAGCGAGGGACCGGCTAATGAAAAACTGTTTTTT. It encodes CASSEGPANEKLFF.

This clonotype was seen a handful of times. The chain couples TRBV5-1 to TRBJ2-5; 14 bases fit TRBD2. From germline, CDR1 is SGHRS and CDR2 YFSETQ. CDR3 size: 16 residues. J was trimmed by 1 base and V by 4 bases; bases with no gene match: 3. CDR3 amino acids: CASSTGLAGGQETQYF. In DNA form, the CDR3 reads TGCGCCAGCAGCACCGGACTAGCGGGGGGCCAAGAGACCCAGTACTTC.

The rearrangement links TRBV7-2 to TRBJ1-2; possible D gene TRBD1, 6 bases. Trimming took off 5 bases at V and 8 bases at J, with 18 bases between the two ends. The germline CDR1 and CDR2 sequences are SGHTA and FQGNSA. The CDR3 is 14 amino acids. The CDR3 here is CASSRRSGDTGYTF. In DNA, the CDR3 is TGTGCCAGCAGCCGACGGTCAGGGGATACAGGCTACACCTTC.

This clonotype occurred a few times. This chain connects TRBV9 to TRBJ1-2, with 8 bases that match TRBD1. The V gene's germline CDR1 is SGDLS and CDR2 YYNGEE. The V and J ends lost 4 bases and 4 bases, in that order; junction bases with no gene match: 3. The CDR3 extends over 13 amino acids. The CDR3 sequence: CASSTDRVYGYTF. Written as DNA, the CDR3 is TGTGCCAGCAGCACGGACAGGGTCTATGGCTACACCTTC.

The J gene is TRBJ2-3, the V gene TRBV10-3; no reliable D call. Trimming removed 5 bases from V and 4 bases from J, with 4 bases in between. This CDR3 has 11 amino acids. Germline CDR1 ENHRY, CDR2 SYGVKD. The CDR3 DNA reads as TGTGCCATCAGTCGTGCAGATACGCAGTATTTT. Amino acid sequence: CAISRADTQYF.

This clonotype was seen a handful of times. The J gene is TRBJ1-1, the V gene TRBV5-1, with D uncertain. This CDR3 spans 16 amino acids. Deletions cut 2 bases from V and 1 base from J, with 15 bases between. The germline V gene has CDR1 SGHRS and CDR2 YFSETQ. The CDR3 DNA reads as TGCGCCAGCAGCTTCCGTGGGGAAGGCCCGAACACTGAAGCTTTCTTT. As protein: CASSFRGEGPNTEAFF.

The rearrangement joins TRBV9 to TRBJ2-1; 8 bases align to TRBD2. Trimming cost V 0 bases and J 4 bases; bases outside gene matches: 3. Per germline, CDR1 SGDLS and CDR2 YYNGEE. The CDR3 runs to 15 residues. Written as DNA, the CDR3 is TGTGCCAGCAGCGTAGCCCAGCGGGGGTACAATGAGCAGTTCTTC. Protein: CASSVAQRGYNEQFF.

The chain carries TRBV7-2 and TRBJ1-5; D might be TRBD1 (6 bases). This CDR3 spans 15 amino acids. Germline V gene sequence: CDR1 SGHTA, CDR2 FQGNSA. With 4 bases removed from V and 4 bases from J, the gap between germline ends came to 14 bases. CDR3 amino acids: CASSSRPQGNQPQHF. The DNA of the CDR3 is TGTGCCAGCAGCTCCCGACCCCAGGGGAATCAGCCCCAGCATTTT.

The CDR3 region is CSARAGLAKETQYF. Here the CDR3 DNA reads TGCAGTGCTAGAGCAGGACTAGCGAAAGAGACCCAGTACTTC. The chain employs TRBV20-1 and TRBJ2-5; 9 nucleotides match TRBD2. CDR3 size: 14 residues. CDR1 DFQATT and CDR2 SNEGSKA come from the germline V gene (reference sequence). J lost 3 bases, V lost 1 base, and 3 bases had no gene match.

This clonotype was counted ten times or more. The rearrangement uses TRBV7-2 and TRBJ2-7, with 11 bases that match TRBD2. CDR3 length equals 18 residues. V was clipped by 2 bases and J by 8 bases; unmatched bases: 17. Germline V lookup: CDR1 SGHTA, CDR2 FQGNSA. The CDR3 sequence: CASSLTPGLAGVPGQQYF. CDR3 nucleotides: TGTGCCAGCAGCTTAACGCCTGGACTAGCGGGCGTCCCAGGGCAGCAGTACTTC.

Written as DNA, the CDR3 is TGTGCCAGCAGCTTGGGAAGGGGAGATGGCTACACCTTC. Translation: CASSLGRGDGYTF. The chain recombines TRBV7-8 with TRBJ1-2, with D tentatively TRBD1 (5 bases). The germline V gene has CDR1 SGHVS and CDR2 FQNEAQ. The CDR3 length is 13 residues. The V gene lost 3 bases and the J gene lost 6 bases, with 11 bases spanning the gap.

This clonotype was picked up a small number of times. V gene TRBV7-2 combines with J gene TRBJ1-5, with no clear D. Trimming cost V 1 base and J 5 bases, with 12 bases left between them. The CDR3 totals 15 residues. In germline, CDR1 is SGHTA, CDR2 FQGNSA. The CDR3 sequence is CASSLVAGLHQPQHF. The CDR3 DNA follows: TGTGCCAGCAGCTTAGTAGCTGGGTTGCATCAGCCCCAGCATTTT.

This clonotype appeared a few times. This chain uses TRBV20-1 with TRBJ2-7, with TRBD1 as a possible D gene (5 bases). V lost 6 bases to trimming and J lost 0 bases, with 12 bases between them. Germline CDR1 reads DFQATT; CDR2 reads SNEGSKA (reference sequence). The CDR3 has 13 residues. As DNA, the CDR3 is TGCAGTGCCACGCACAGGAGCTCCTACGAGCAGTACTTC. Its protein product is CSATHRSSYEQYF.

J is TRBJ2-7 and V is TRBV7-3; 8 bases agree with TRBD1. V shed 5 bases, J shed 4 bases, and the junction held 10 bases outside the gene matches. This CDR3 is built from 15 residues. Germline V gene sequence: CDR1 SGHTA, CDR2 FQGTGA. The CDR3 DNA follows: TGTGCCAGCAGCCGTGACAGGGGCTACGTGTACGAGCAGTACTTC. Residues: CASSRDRGYVYEQYF.

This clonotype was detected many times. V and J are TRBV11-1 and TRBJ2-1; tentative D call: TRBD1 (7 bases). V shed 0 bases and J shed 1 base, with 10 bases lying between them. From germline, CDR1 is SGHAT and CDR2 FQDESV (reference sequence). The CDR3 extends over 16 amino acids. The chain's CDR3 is CASSLASGGSYNEQFF. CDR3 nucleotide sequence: TGTGCCAGCAGCTTAGCGTCAGGGGGGTCCTACAATGAGCAGTTCTTC.

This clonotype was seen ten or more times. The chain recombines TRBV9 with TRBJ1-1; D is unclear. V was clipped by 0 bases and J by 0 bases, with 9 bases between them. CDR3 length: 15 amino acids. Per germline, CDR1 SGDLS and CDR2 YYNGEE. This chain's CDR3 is CASSVGVALNTEAFF. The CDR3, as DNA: TGTGCCAGCAGCGTAGGAGTGGCCCTGAACACTGAAGCTTTCTTT.